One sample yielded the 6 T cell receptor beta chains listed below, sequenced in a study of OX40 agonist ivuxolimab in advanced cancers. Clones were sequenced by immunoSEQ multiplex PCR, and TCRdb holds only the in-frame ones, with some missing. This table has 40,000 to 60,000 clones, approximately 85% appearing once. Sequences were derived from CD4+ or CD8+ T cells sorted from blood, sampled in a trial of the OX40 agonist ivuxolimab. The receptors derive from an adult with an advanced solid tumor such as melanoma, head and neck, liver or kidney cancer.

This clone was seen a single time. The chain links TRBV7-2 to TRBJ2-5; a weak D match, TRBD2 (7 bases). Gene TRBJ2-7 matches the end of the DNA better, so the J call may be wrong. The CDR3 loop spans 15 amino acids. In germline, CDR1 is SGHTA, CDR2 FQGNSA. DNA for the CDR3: TGTGCCAGCAGCTTGGCGGGGGCCCAGGCCTACGAGCAGTACTTC. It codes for CASSLAGAQAYEQYF.

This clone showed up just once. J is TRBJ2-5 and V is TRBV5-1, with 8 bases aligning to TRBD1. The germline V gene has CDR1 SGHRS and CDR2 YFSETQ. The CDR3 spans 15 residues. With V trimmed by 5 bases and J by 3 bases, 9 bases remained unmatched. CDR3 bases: TGCGCCAGCAGATACGCAGGGGGCGGAGAAGAGACCCAGTACTTC. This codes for CASRYAGGGEETQYF.

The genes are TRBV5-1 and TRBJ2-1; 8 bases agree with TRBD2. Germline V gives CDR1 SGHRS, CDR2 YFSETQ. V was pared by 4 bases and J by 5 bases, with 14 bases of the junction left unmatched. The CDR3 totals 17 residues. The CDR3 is CASSPEMGLGADNEQFF. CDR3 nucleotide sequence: TGCGCCAGCAGCCCGGAAATGGGACTAGGGGCAGACAATGAGCAGTTCTTC.

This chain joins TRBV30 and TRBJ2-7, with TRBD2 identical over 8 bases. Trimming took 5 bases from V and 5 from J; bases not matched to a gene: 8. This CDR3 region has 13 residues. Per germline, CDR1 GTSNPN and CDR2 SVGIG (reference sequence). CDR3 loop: CAWSSGSSDEQYF. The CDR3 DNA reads TGTGCCTGGTCAAGCGGGAGTAGCGACGAGCAGTACTTC.

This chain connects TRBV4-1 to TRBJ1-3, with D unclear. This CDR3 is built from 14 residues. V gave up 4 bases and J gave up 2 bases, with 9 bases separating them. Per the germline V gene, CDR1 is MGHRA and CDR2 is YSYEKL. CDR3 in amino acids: CASSPQVAGNTIYF. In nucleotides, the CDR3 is TGCGCCAGCAGCCCACAAGTGGCTGGAAACACCATATATTTT.

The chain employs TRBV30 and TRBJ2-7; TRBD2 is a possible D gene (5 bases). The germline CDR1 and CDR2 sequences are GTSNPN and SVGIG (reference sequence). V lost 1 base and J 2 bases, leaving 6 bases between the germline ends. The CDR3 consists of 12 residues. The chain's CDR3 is CAWSAGAYEQYF. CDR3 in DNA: TGTGCCTGGAGTGCCGGGGCCTACGAGCAGTACTTC.